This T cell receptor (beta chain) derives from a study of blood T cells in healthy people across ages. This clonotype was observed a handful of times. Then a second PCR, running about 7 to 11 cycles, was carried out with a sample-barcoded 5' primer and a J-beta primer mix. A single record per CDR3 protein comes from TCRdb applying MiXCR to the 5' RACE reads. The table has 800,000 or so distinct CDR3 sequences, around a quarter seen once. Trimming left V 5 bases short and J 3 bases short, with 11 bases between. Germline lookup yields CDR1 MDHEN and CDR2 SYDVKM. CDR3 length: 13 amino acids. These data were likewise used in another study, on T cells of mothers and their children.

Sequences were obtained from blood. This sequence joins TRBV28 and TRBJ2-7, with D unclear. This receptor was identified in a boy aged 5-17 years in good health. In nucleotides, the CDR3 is TGTGCCAGCAGTCCTCCATACTTCTACGAGCAGTACTTC. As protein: CASSPPYFYEQYF.